This TCR beta chain was obtained from a study of T-cell reconstitution after alpha-beta-depleted transplantation in children. V lost 1 base and J 5 bases, leaving 17 bases between the germline ends. This CDR3 has 17 amino acids. Germline V gene sequence: CDR1 SEHNR, CDR2 FQNEAQ (reference sequence). Study outcomes and limitations: Newly produced T cells mostly accounted for T-cell counts and diversity one year post-transplant. Several patients had high TCRbeta diversity at day 60; it came from surviving recipient T cells and thymic progenitors.

Researchers prepared the TCRbeta library using unique molecular identifiers, the study reports. TCRdb reprocessed the PCR reads via MiXCR and lists one record per CDR3 protein. The sample shows almost 600,000 distinct CDR3 sequences, over 25% of them seen only once. Note on this clonotype: Its antigen is unknown.

The chain is built from TRBV7-9 and TRBJ2-2, with a tentative D call TRBD1 (5 bases). This receptor was obtained from a boy in the first two years of life with Wiskott-Aldrich syndrome, due to receive a stem cell transplant. The sample in question was PBMCs, obtained before TCRalphabeta/CD19-depleted stem cell transplant. The chain's CDR3 is CASSLVSGLKLTGELFF. The CDR3 bases are TGTGCCAGCAGCTTAGTCTCAGGGCTCAAATTGACCGGGGAGCTGTTTTTT.